The 32 T cell receptor beta chains below were found in one sample sequenced in a study of T cell responses to AZD1222 COVID-19 vaccine. Data came from immunoSEQ multiplex PCR; TCRdb stores just in-frame clones and leaves some out. Among about 270,000 clones listed, 90% to 95% were seen once. Here the sequenced sample was peripheral blood, taken 28 days after the second AZD1222 dose. These receptors all stem from an adult who received the AZD1222 COVID-19 vaccine.

The chain combines TRBV5-1 with TRBJ1-3, with TRBD1 as a possible D gene (6 bases). The germline gives CDR1 SGHRS, CDR2 YFSETQ. Trimming stripped 4 bases from V and 2 bases from J, with 10 bases between. This CDR3 region has 14 residues. The CDR3 reads CASSPQGAGNTIYF. The CDR3 DNA reads as TGCGCCAGCAGCCCACAGGGAGCTGGAAACACCATATATTTT.

This clone has a single count. The chain has TRBV2 and TRBJ1-2, with D maybe TRBD1 (6 bases). Trimming removed 7 bases at V and 4 bases at J, with 13 bases between. Germline CDR1 reads SNHLY; CDR2 reads FYNNEI. The CDR3 contains 13 residues. The CDR3 coding sequence is TGTGCCAGCAACCGAGGGGGGCCCTATGGCTACACCTTC. This encodes CASNRGGPYGYTF.

The gene calls are TRBV10-2 and TRBJ1-1; D call uncertain. The CDR3 spans 12 residues. V dropped 6 bases and J dropped 0 bases, with 5 bases sitting between them. Germline CDR1 and CDR2: WSHSY and SAAADI. As DNA, the CDR3 is TGCGCCAGCAGGGAGGTGAACACTGAAGCTTTCTTT. Protein product: CASREVNTEAFF.

The chain joins TRBV4-3 to TRBJ2-2; 12 bases match TRBD2. The J segment lost 7 bases and the V segment lost 2 bases, leaving 5 bases of the junction unmatched. Looked up from germline, CDR1 is LGHNA and CDR2 is YSLEER. The CDR3 has 16 amino acids. CDR3 region: CASSQSSGRVFGELFF. The CDR3 DNA is TGCGCCAGCAGCCAATCTAGCGGGAGGGTGTTCGGGGAGCTGTTTTTT.

This sequence joins TRBV16 and TRBJ1-1; D call uncertain. The CDR3 consists of 13 residues. CDR1 KGHSY and CDR2 FQNENV come from the germline V gene. V was cut by 1 base and J by 4 bases, with 7 bases left in between. CDR3 nucleotides: TGTGCCAGCAGCCAATTTGAGCGCACTGAAGCTTTCTTT. It is translated as CASSQFERTEAFF.

The rearrangement uses TRBV7-2 and TRBJ2-7; no reliable D call. Germline-derived CDR1 and CDR2 are SGHTA and FQGNSA. Between the trimmed V and J ends, which lost 2 bases and 4 bases, there was a span of 3 bases. The CDR3 consists of 11 residues. The CDR3 spells CASSLQYEQYF. DNA for the CDR3: TGTGCCAGCAGCTTACAATACGAGCAGTACTTC.

J is TRBJ2-3 and V is TRBV28; tentatively, D is TRBD1 (5 bases). Germline V CDR1 and CDR2: MDHEN, SYDVKM. The CDR3 totals 13 residues. Trimming pared 7 bases from V and 1 base from J, leaving 9 bases between. CDR3 in DNA: TGTGCCAGCAATTTCAGGGGCACAGATACGCAGTATTTT. As protein: CASNFRGTDTQYF.

V usage is TRBV3-1 (or the pseudogene TRBV3-2) and J usage is TRBJ1-4, with a possible D match to TRBD1 (6 bases). The CDR3 has 15 amino acids. Germline V gene sequence: CDR1 LGHDT, CDR2 YNNKEL (reference sequence). Trimming cost V 3 bases and J 5 bases, with 13 bases left between them. The CDR3 nucleotides read TGTGCCAGCAGCCACATGGCAGGGGTGAATGAAAAACTGTTTTTT. Translating gives CASSHMAGVNEKLFF.

The rearrangement joins TRBV5-5 to TRBJ1-2, with D perhaps TRBD1 (5 bases). The CDR3 contains 13 residues. The V end lost 4 bases, the J end lost 8 bases, and 15 bases lay between the germline ends. Germline lookup yields CDR1 SGHKS and CDR2 YYEKEE (reference sequence). The CDR3 DNA reads as TGTGCCAGCAGCCTCAAAGGGGCGGAAGGCTACACCTTC. Translation: CASSLKGAEGYTF.

The chain links TRBV21-1 to TRBJ1-5; the D segment call TRBD1 is taken from the table without a DNA check. TRBV21-1 is reported as a pseudogene. There are 18 residues in the CDR3. CDR3 nucleotide sequence: TGTGCCAGCAGCACTACCCATCAAGGAAGGGACACTCATCAGCCCCAGCATTTT. This codes for CASSTTHQGRDTHQPQHF.

This clone was found once. CDR3 bases: TGTGCCAGTAGTATTTTGGTTTCTAATGAAAAACTGTTTTTT. Its protein is CASSILVSNEKLFF. J is TRBJ1-4 and V is TRBV19; D is unresolved. The CDR3 contains 14 residues. V was shortened by 3 bases and J by 3 bases, with 8 bases between the two germline ends. Germline CDR1 is LNHDA and CDR2 is SQIVND (reference sequence).

The V call is TRBV21-1, the J call TRBJ2-2; TRBD2, the table's D call, was not compared with the DNA. TRBV21-1 is described as a pseudogene. The CDR3 contains 17 residues. The CDR3 loop reads CASSQGTSGSNTGELFF. CDR3 coding DNA: TGTGCCAGCAGCCAGGGGACTAGCGGGTCGAACACCGGGGAGCTGTTTTTT.

The chain recombines TRBV5-1 with TRBJ1-5, with D perhaps TRBD1 (5 bases). This CDR3 contains 14 residues. V was clipped by 3 bases and J by 3 bases, with 10 bases between them. CDR1 and CDR2 (germline): SGHRS, YFSETQ. The DNA for the CDR3 is TGCGCCAGCAGCTCTGGACACCCCAATCAGCCCCAGCATTTT. Residues: CASSSGHPNQPQHF.

A few counts support this clone. The chain has TRBV7-2 and TRBJ2-1; TRBD1 aligns across 8 bases. Trimming removed 5 bases from V and 5 bases from J; junction bases left unmatched: 11. The CDR3 runs to 16 residues. CDR1 and CDR2 from the germline V gene are SGHTA and FQGNSA. CDR3 sequence reads: CASSPFSGQDNNEQFF. CDR3 coding DNA: TGTGCCAGCAGCCCGTTCTCGGGACAGGACAACAATGAGCAGTTCTTC.

The V call is TRBV6-5, the J call TRBJ1-5; D not resolved. Trimming removed 7 bases at V and 3 bases at J, with 13 bases between. The CDR3 has 14 residues. The V gene's germline CDR1 is MNHEY and CDR2 SVGAGI. The CDR3 protein is CASTPAGLNQPQHF. In nucleotides, the CDR3 is TGTGCCAGCACCCCCGCCGGACTCAATCAGCCCCAGCATTTT.

The chain uses TRBV15 and TRBJ2-7, with 9 bases identical to TRBD1. The CDR3 spans 14 residues. V trimming: 3 bases; J trimming: 5 bases; junction bases outside the gene matches: 5. From germline, CDR1 is LNHNV and CDR2 YYDKDF (reference sequence). The CDR3 nucleotides are TGTGCCACCAGCAGCGACAGGGGGTTCCACGAGCAGTACTTC. Translated, it gives CATSSDRGFHEQYF.

The chain has TRBV9 and TRBJ1-2; D remains unclear. The CDR3 runs to 14 residues. With 4 bases removed from V and 2 bases from J, the gap between germline ends came to 12 bases. In germline, CDR1 is SGDLS, CDR2 YYNGEE. The CDR3 coding sequence is TGTGCCAGCAGCCCCCTCGGCAGGAACTATGGCTACACCTTC. The encoded protein is CASSPLGRNYGYTF.

The chain employs TRBV4-1 and TRBJ1-1, with D perhaps TRBD1 (5 bases). In germline, CDR1 is MGHRA, CDR2 YSYEKL. This CDR3 spans 17 amino acids. V gave up 4 bases and J gave up 2 bases, with 20 bases separating them. CDR3 residues: CASSPHSGRGINTEAFF. The DNA of the CDR3 is TGCGCCAGCAGCCCACACTCGGGGAGGGGAATAAACACTGAAGCTTTCTTT.

The gene calls are TRBV19 and TRBJ2-1; 10 bases agree with TRBD2. CDR3 size: 17 residues. The germline gives CDR1 LNHDA, CDR2 SQIVND (reference sequence). V lost 3 bases and J lost 2; bases outside the gene matches: 7. The CDR3 DNA is TGTGCCAGTAGTATGGGGGTAAGCGGGAGGGCCTACAATGAGCAGTTCTTC. Translated, it gives CASSMGVSGRAYNEQFF.

V usage is TRBV3-1 (or the pseudogene TRBV3-2) and J usage is TRBJ2-7; D is unclear. The germline V gene encodes CDR1 LGHDT and CDR2 YNNKEL (reference sequence). The CDR3 has 13 residues. V was cut by 0 bases and J by 6 bases, with 9 bases left in between. CDR3 in DNA: TGTGCCAGCAGCCAAGATTCACAGTCCGAGCAGTACTTC. Protein sequence: CASSQDSQSEQYF.

V usage is TRBV6-1 and J usage is TRBJ1-5; 8 bases align to TRBD1. V was clipped by 2 bases and J by 8 bases; unmatched bases: 8. This CDR3 comprises 15 residues. Germline V CDR1 and CDR2: MNHNS, SASEGT. As DNA, the CDR3 is TGTGCCAGCAGTGAATTCCCGGGGACAGGCAAGCCCCAGCATTTT. This codes for CASSEFPGTGKPQHF.

Note on this clone: This CDR3 is also generated by other DNA sequences in the sample. The chain employs TRBV27 and TRBJ2-7, with TRBD2 as a possible D gene (6 bases). The length of the CDR3 is 13 residues. Germline V gene lookup returns CDR1 MNHEY and CDR2 SMNVEV (reference sequence). The germline V and J ends were trimmed by 5 bases and 7 bases, with 15 bases remaining between them. CDR3 protein: CASSLPGRGEQYF. CDR3 DNA sequence: TGTGCCAGCAGTCTTCCTGGCCGGGGGGAGCAGTACTTC.

The chain couples TRBV29-1 to TRBJ2-6, with 8 bases lining up with TRBD1. Trimming at V came to 4 bases and at J to 1 base, leaving 3 bases not matched to a gene. The CDR3 extends over 15 amino acids. Germline-derived CDR1 and CDR2 are SQVTM and ANQGSEA. CDR3 loop: CSVGQGSSGANVLTF. In nucleotides, the CDR3 is TGCAGCGTTGGACAGGGGTCTTCTGGGGCCAACGTCCTGACTTTC.

J is TRBJ2-7 and V is TRBV5-4; D may match TRBD1 or TRBD2 (5 bases each). This CDR3 has 14 amino acids. V was pared by 3 bases and J by 5 bases, with 15 bases between. The germline V gene has CDR1 SGHNT and CDR2 YYREEE (reference sequence). The CDR3 sequence: CASSSEGWSNEQYF. The CDR3 DNA reads TGTGCCAGCAGCTCAGAGGGGTGGTCGAACGAGCAGTACTTC.

This chain connects TRBV2 to TRBJ2-7, with D possibly being TRBD1 or TRBD2 (5 bases each). Germline CDR1 reads SNHLY; CDR2 reads FYNNEI. The CDR3 length is 14 residues. The V gene lost 4 bases and the J gene lost 4 bases, with 14 bases spanning the gap. Here the CDR3 DNA reads TGTGCCAGCAGTGCGGGGTTAGGGGTTTACGAGCAGTACTTC. Residues: CASSAGLGVYEQYF.

The V gene is TRBV5-8, the J gene TRBJ1-3, with D perhaps matching TRBD1 (6 bases). Germline loops: CDR1 SGHTS, CDR2 YDEGEE. Trimming removed 0 bases from V and 0 bases from J, with 10 bases in between. The CDR3 extends over 16 amino acids. In DNA, the CDR3 is TGTGCCAGCAGCTTGGGGTGGGACATCTCTGGAAACACCATATATTTT. It encodes CASSLGWDISGNTIYF.

This chain uses TRBV5-1 with TRBJ1-4; possible D gene TRBD1, 6 bases. In germline, CDR1 is SGHRS, CDR2 YFSETQ. This CDR3 comprises 15 residues. Trimming removed 4 bases at V and 6 bases at J, with 16 bases between. Here the CDR3 DNA reads TGCGCCAGCAGCACCTCGGGACACGGGGATGAAAAACTGTTTTTT. Translated, it gives CASSTSGHGDEKLFF.

V usage is TRBV28 and J usage is TRBJ1-6; a weak D match, TRBD1 (5 bases). CDR3 length equals 14 residues. Germline V gives CDR1 MDHEN, CDR2 SYDVKM. V lost 2 bases, J lost 9 bases, and 11 bases lay in between. The CDR3 region is CASSLGGAGSPLHF. The CDR3 nucleotides are TGTGCCAGCAGTTTAGGCGGGGCCGGTTCACCCCTCCACTTT.

The J gene is TRBJ1-4, the V gene TRBV7-9, with 9 positions matching TRBD1. Germline loops: CDR1 SEHNR, CDR2 FQNEAQ (reference sequence). V shed 4 bases, J shed 5 bases, and the junction held 5 bases outside the gene matches. The CDR3 length is 15 residues. The CDR3 reads CASSSGQGLNEKLFF. The CDR3, as DNA: TGTGCCAGCAGCTCGGGACAGGGATTAAATGAAAAACTGTTTTTT.

This chain joins TRBV10-3 and TRBJ1-1; 9 bases are shared with TRBD1. This CDR3 contains 15 residues. Germline V gene lookup returns CDR1 ENHRY and CDR2 SYGVKD. Germline trimming cut 8 bases from V and 1 base from J; bases unmatched to any gene: 8. CDR3 protein: CAILEPGQGNTEAFF. In nucleotides, the CDR3 is TGTGCCATCCTTGAGCCGGGACAGGGGAACACTGAAGCTTTCTTT.

This chain links TRBV9 with TRBJ1-2; D gene unclear. The CDR3 is 17 residues long. V lost 0 bases and J lost 2, with 17 bases in between. Germline CDR1 is SGDLS and CDR2 is YYNGEE. CDR3 region: CASSVADGHYNNYGYTF. The CDR3, as DNA: TGTGCCAGCAGCGTAGCGGATGGCCACTACAACAACTATGGCTACACCTTC. Supplemented by reference TRBV9 and TRBJ1-2, the full variable domain reads DSGVTQTPKHLITATGQRVTLRCSPRSGDLSVYWYQQSLDQGLQFLIQYYNGEERAKGNILERFSAQQFPDLHSELNLSSLELGDSALYFCASSVADGHYNNYGYTFGSGTRLTVV.

The chain employs TRBV2 and TRBJ2-4; D remains unclear. The germline V gene has CDR1 SNHLY and CDR2 FYNNEI. V lost 2 bases and J lost 15, with 8 bases in between. The CDR3 is made up of 10 amino acids. CDR3 residues: CASSEKEPYF. The CDR3 region has the DNA TGTGCCAGCAGTGAAAAGGAGCCGTACTTC.